A selection of T cell receptor beta chains follows, all from one sample in a study of neurological immune-mediated disorders. TCRdb passed the 5' RACE reads through MiXCR, listing each CDR3 protein once. The sample lists tens of thousands of distinct CDR3 sequences, about 5.6% occurring once. The specimen sequenced was CD4+ T cells from blood. The receptors derive from a woman younger than 30 with multiple sclerosis. CDR3s include the opening cysteine and the closing phenylalanine or tryptophan. The order of the fields is J gene, clone size, V gene, D gene, CDR3 protein, CDR3 DNA. D genes are given only for firm matches. The size entry is marked missing in some rows and otherwise reads once, few, many or a size class.

>TRBJ2-3|many|TRBV12-3/TRBV12-4|TRBD2
CASSSGTSGTDTQYF
TGTGCCAGCAGTTCCGGGACTAGCGGCACAGATACGCAGTATTTT
>TRBJ2-3|many|TRBV4-1|.
CASSHGGLSSTDTQYF
TGCGCCAGCAGCCACGGAGGGTTGAGTAGCACAGATACGCAGTATTTT
>TRBJ1-2|.|TRBV5-6|TRBD1
CASSYGQGIGGYTF
TGTGCCAGCAGCTACGGACAGGGAATTGGTGGCTACACCTTC
>TRBJ2-1|many|TRBV4-2|TRBD2
CASSTGLAGGPYNEQFF
TGTGCCAGCAGCACAGGACTAGCGGGGGGGCCCTACAATGAGCAGTTCTTC
>TRBJ2-3|many|TRBV11-3|TRBD1
CASSLAGTGFADTQYF
TGTGCCAGCAGCTTAGCCGGGACAGGGTTCGCAGATACGCAGTATTTT
>TRBJ2-1|.|TRBV27|TRBD2
CASSLTSGVYNEQFF
TGTGCCAGCAGTTTAACTAGCGGGGTTTACAATGAGCAGTTCTTC
>TRBJ1-5|many|TRBV20-1|TRBD1
CSARVTGGVINQPQHF
TGCAGTGCTAGAGTCACAGGGGGGGTAATCAATCAGCCCCAGCATTTT
>TRBJ1-1|many|TRBV3-1|.
CASSQDPGEAFF
TGTGCCAGCAGCCAAGATCCGGGAGAAGCTTTCTTT
>TRBJ2-3|many|TRBV6-5|TRBD2
CASSSGTRSTDTQYF
TGTGCCAGCAGTTCCGGGACTAGATCAACAGATACGCAGTATTTT
>TRBJ2-5|many|TRBV18|.
CASSPGHQIQETQYF
TGTGCCAGCTCACCGGGACACCAGATCCAAGAGACCCAGTACTTC
>TRBJ2-2|many|TRBV5-5|TRBD2
CASSTRIGEGPPGELFF
TGTGCCAGCAGCACGCGAATAGGGGAGGGCCCTCCCGGGGAGCTGTTTTTT
>TRBJ1-1|many|TRBV28|.
CASLGHLATEAFF
TGTGCCAGCCTGGGGCACCTGGCGACTGAAGCTTTCTTT
>TRBJ1-1|many|TRBV5-1|.
CASSGGSNTEAFF
TGCGCCAGCAGCGGGGGGTCGAACACTGAAGCTTTCTTT
>TRBJ2-1|.|TRBV7-9|.
CARSLGYNEQFF
TGTGCCAGAAGCTTAGGATACAATGAGCAGTTCTTC
>TRBJ2-1|many|TRBV15|TRBD2
CATSREQLAGVYFNEQFF
TGTGCCACCAGCAGAGAGCAATTAGCGGGAGTGTATTTCAATGAGCAGTTCTTC
>TRBJ2-5|many|TRBV6-2/TRBV6-3|.
CASKDWETQYF
TGTGCCAGCAAAGACTGGGAGACCCAGTACTTC
>TRBJ1-1|.|TRBV5-1|.
CASSPYVKQATNTEAFF
TGCGCCAGCAGCCCTTATGTTAAACAGGCCACGAACACTGAAGCTTTCTTT
>TRBJ1-2|many|TRBV20-1|.
CSASAGGYGYTF
TGCAGTGCTAGTGCGGGCGGCTATGGCTACACCTTC
>TRBJ1-3|many|TRBV28|.
CASSLWGLSGNTIYF
TGTGCCAGCAGTTTGTGGGGACTATCTGGAAACACCATATATTTT
>TRBJ1-3|.|TRBV18|.
CASSPSGSRNTIYF
TGTGCCAGCTCCCCCTCGGGGAGCCGAAACACCATATATTTT